One and the same sample provided the 10 T cell receptor beta chains below, sequenced in a study of CD8 T cells in Susac syndrome. With random hexamers, reverse transcription was performed on about 0.5 to 1 ug of RNA. TCRdb called the immunoSEQ multiplex PCR reads again in MiXCR, with one record for every CDR3 protein. The sample lists 250,000 to 300,000 distinct CDR3 sequences, 65% to 90% occurring once. Material: CD8+ T cells from PBMCs. These TCRs come from a human donor with multiple sclerosis.

The chain is built from TRBV6-5 and TRBJ2-2; D gene uncertain. CDR1 and CDR2 from the germline V gene are MNHEY and SVGAGI. Deletions cut 6 bases from V and 4 bases from J, with 12 bases between. The CDR3 has 14 residues. In DNA form, the CDR3 reads TGTGCCAGCAGCGCCTTCGACCCCACCGGGGAGCTGTTTTTT. Encoded protein: CASSAFDPTGELFF.

V usage is TRBV6-2 or TRBV6-3 and J usage is TRBJ2-7; D is undetermined. V dropped 5 bases and J dropped 2 bases, with 22 bases sitting between them. Germline assignment: CDR1 MNHEY and CDR2 SVGEGT. This CDR3 is built from 17 residues. This chain's CDR3 is CASSPLDQVASPYEQYF. The CDR3, as DNA: TGTGCCAGCAGTCCCCTGGATCAGGTCGCATCCCCCTACGAGCAGTACTTC.

The chain combines TRBV19 with TRBJ2-5; 7 nucleotides agree with TRBD1. Germline V gene sequence: CDR1 LNHDA, CDR2 SQIVND (reference sequence). V lost 2 bases and J lost 2; bases outside the gene matches: 5. The CDR3 consists of 15 residues. The CDR3 sequence: CASSIRGTAQETQYF. The CDR3 bases are TGTGCCAGTAGTATAAGGGGGACAGCTCAAGAGACCCAGTACTTC.

The chain carries TRBV29-1 and TRBJ1-1, with D tentatively TRBD1 (5 bases). This CDR3 is built from 11 residues. Germline assignment: CDR1 SQVTM and CDR2 ANQGSEA. The CDR3 sequence is CSHHGGAEAFF. CDR3 DNA: TGCAGTCATCACGGGGGGGCTGAAGCTTTCTTT.

This sequence joins TRBV7-9 and TRBJ2-3; the match to TRBD2 covers 10 bases. Germline V CDR1 and CDR2: SEHNR, FQNEAQ (reference sequence). The CDR3 is 17 residues long. The V and J ends lost 1 base and 3 bases, in that order; junction bases with no gene match: 7. CDR3: CASSLGDLAGVTDTQYF. CDR3 in DNA: TGTGCCAGCAGCTTAGGTGACCTAGCGGGAGTAACAGATACGCAGTATTTT.

J is TRBJ1-1 and V is TRBV29-1; weak D call: TRBD1 (5 bases). Trimming cost V 7 bases and J 1 base, with 13 bases left between them. This CDR3 is built from 13 residues. The germline V gene has CDR1 SQVTM and CDR2 ANQGSEA. The CDR3 DNA sequence: TGCAGCGCCCCCCCCCAGGGGAACACTGAAGCTTTCTTT. This gives the protein CSAPPQGNTEAFF.

The chain joins TRBV5-6 to TRBJ1-2, with 8 bases lining up with TRBD1. The V gene's germline CDR1 is SGHDT and CDR2 YYEEEE. This CDR3 is built from 14 residues. Trimming at V came to 0 bases and at J to 4 bases, leaving 2 bases not matched to a gene. CDR3 sequence (DNA): TGTGCCAGCAGCTTGGGGACAGGGACCTATGGCTACACCTTC. Translation gives CASSLGTGTYGYTF.

This clonotype was recorded only once. The chain combines TRBV10-3 with TRBJ2-7, with D unresolved. The CDR3 runs 12 residues. V was trimmed by 0 bases and J by 5 bases, leaving 5 bases between them. The germline gives CDR1 ENHRY, CDR2 SYGVKD. The CDR3 loop reads CAISESSHEQYF. CDR3 DNA sequence: TGTGCCATCAGTGAGTCGTCACACGAGCAGTACTTC.

This clonotype has only one observation. The chain links TRBV15 to TRBJ2-1; 7 nucleotides match TRBD2. The germline V gene has CDR1 LNHNV and CDR2 YYDKDF (reference sequence). The V segment lost 4 bases and the J segment 1 base; nucleotides outside the gene matches: 7. The CDR3 has 16 residues. CDR3 sequence: CATSTELANSYNEQFF. CDR3 nucleotides: TGTGCCACCAGCACGGAACTAGCGAATTCCTACAATGAGCAGTTCTTC.

The chain is built from TRBV27 and TRBJ2-3; D is perhaps TRBD1 (5 bases). This CDR3 has 9 amino acids. The V gene's germline CDR1 is MNHEY and CDR2 SMNVEV (reference sequence). Trimming stripped 10 bases from V and 11 bases from J, with 10 bases between. CDR3 DNA: TGTGCCACCGGGCAGGGGCAGTATTTT. This sequence encodes CATGQGQYF.